The T cell receptor beta chain described here comes from a study of CD8 T cells in Susac syndrome. Study at large: The Susac syndrome patients were therapy-naive, on corticosteroids, or on intravenous immunoglobulin alone at blood draw.

Reverse transcription of roughly 0.5 to 1 ug RNA was performed with random hexamers. TCRdb re-derived calls from the immunoSEQ multiplex PCR reads in MiXCR, one entry per CDR3 protein. The repertoire holds fewer than 85,000 distinct CDR3 sequences, roughly 94% seen once, with more than 0.4% in the top ten. The study sequenced TCR beta in blood CD8+ and CD4+ T cells. This TCR was sampled from a human donor with Susac syndrome. Sequencing was done on a sample of CD8+ T cells from PBMCs.

CDR3 in DNA: TGTGCCAGCAGCCAGGCGGGAGATACGCAGTATTTT. Amino acids: CASSQAGDTQYF. This chain links TRBV4-2 with TRBJ2-3, with D perhaps TRBD2 (5 bases). This CDR3 spans 12 amino acids. With 3 bases removed from V and 5 bases from J, the gap between germline ends came to 6 bases. Germline CDR1 and CDR2: LGHNA and YNFKEQ.